Sequencing of this T cell receptor (beta chain) was carried out in a study of long-term antiretroviral therapy in people with HIV (dated by TCRdb to 2022 to 2024). About the study as a whole: The earliest samples were collected about a decade before the 2015 WHO recommendation for immediate ART, when ART was typically delayed until CD4 counts fell. A retrospective serial study tested whether ART initiation and durable HIV suppression were associated with changes in peripheral blood TRB repertoire composition and diversity. The cohort contributed over 150 cryopreserved PBMC samples from around 30 adults with confirmed HIV infection, collected serially over a mean of approximately six years (range 1-12). Of the roughly 31 participants with HIV, about a dozen were female. No cross-contamination during QIAcube processing was seen in test extractions of a monoclonal T-cell line run alongside roughly 30 polyclonal samples. Results the study describes overall, beyond this receptor: Starting ART was linked to a significant rise in TRB diversity, yet even after long-term ART the diversity remained significantly lower than in transplant donor controls. The samples were dated from about 2003 to 2018, and the ART regimens that were used may be less effective than current ART regimens. Because PBMC availability was limited, only the TCR beta chain was sequenced, with no alpha chain pairing. Compared with controls, HIV repertoires had narrower CDR3 length ranges, and the network structure pointed to an antigen-experienced repertoire that shifted only slightly toward naive after ART. Expanded TRB clones identified before ART initiation dominated the repertoire at all time points, although this dominance fluctuated and declined in many PLHIV after ART. Because cell numbers in pre-ART samples were limited, unsorted PBMC were profiled instead of sorted CD4+ and CD8+ T cells. No data were available on ART adherence, viral resistance or therapy changes, limiting inferences about post-ART repertoire changes.

Participants were included only if at least one PBMC sample before ART initiation and at least two post-ART samples were available. Treatment was received in the United States of America by all participants with HIV. Before DNA extraction, cryopreserved samples of about 0.95-10 million PBMC were thawed and washed. At the time of the earliest PBMC sample, participants with HIV were aged between roughly 20 and 55 years. Each participant contributed PBMC samples from 1-4 timepoints before ART initiation and 2-8 timepoints after ART initiation, with a median of 7 samples. Serial HIV viral load, CD4+ T-cell count, ART history and demographic data were obtained for every participant. Using a Qiagen kit on a QIAcube, genomic DNA was extracted from unsorted PBMC, with samples processed in batches of 12. The germline V gene (reference sequence) specifies GTSNPN as CDR1 and SVGIG as CDR2. Its CDR3 holds 11 amino acids, cysteine through phenylalanine. Only the CDR3 region is kept as DNA, spanning 33 bases read in frame from base 1. The junction carries 10 bases between V and J, which are trimmed by 7 bases and 3 bases respectively.

The immunoSEQ hsTCRB v3.0 assay was used at survey level resolution to sequence the TRB variable region. The target sequencing depth for TRB was about 40,000-55,000 T-cell genomes per sample. An Illumina MiSeq with a v3 150-cycle kit was used to sequence the pooled TRB libraries. In the original analysis: Analysis of repertoires was carried out in R inside a reproducible Nextflow workflow spanning QC, data transformation and analysis. LymphoSeq2, an R package for AIRR-Seq data exploration, was used to implement custom analyses. After excluding a handful of samples that yielded fewer than 5000 total TRB sequences, 190 or so HIV repertoires remained for analysis. Among the roughly 200 retained HIV repertoires, approximately 61 were collected before ART initiation and some 130 after ART initiation. Each repertoire was downsampled to 5000 TRB nucleotide sequences, and summary statistics were averaged across 100 downsampling iterations. Only TRB sequences with CDR3 regions of at least seven amino acids were retained for analysis. A Shannon entropy-derived clonality score and the Gini coefficient were used to measure diversity. In the repertoire networks, any two of the top 5000 CDR3 amino acid sequences were linked whenever the two sequences differed by an edit distance of one. For TRB CDR3 amino acid sequences, GLIPH2 was used to predict antigen specificity groups and MHC restriction. CDR3 amino acid sequences were matched against VDJdb and McPAS-TCR to flag known CMV, EBV, HIV or tissue antigen associations. Pre-ART, post-ART and control groups were compared with Wilcoxon signed-rank tests and Holm-Bonferroni correction. TCRdb took this table from immuneACCESS and kept in-frame rearrangements with V and J called. Such tables lack part of the clones; where checked against another copy, unresolved V genes explain under half of the gap, and the rest is unexplained. V, J and clone size are those of that table, while D and trimming were read from the DNA. The sample table lists some 23,000 clones, around four fifths of them with a count of one. The top ten clonotypes cover approximately 10% of the sample.

A few counts support this clone. The antigen it binds to is not known. No base quality values were provided; no much bigger clone lies one nucleotide off. Recombination connected TRBV30 to TRBJ2-7; too little of a D gene remains to name it. The TCR was taken from a woman aged 40 to 50 with HIV. The sample in question was unsorted PBMCs, obtained 1.1 years before starting antiretroviral therapy. CDR3 protein: CAYQGDYEQYF. The nucleotide sequence reads as follows: TGTGCCTACCAAGGAGACTACGAGCAGTACTTC.